These 7 T cell receptor beta chains share one sample of origin, sequenced in a study of blood T cells in healthy people across ages. Primers used in a second PCR of roughly 6 to 12 cycles were a sample-barcoded 5' primer and a J-beta primer mix. TCRdb recomputed calls from the 5' RACE reads with MiXCR, one row per CDR3 protein. The repertoire holds over 1,500,000 distinct CDR3 sequences, roughly 50% seen once, with less than 2.5% in the top ten. The sequenced sample was blood. The receptor source for this set is a woman in her 40s in good health.

V and J are TRBV29-1 and TRBJ1-2; D is ambiguous. This CDR3 spans 13 amino acids. Trimming cost V 3 bases and J 0 bases, with 8 bases left between them. Germline-derived CDR1 and CDR2 are SQVTM and ANQGSEA. The chain's CDR3 is CSVDQAPNYGYTF. The CDR3, as DNA: TGCAGCGTTGATCAGGCTCCTAACTATGGCTACACCTTC.

V usage is TRBV20-1 and J usage is TRBJ2-7, with D possibly being TRBD2 (5 bases). CDR1 is DFQATT and CDR2 is SNEGSKA in the germline V gene (reference sequence). Trimming stripped 6 bases from V and 10 bases from J, with 19 bases between. The CDR3 is 12 amino acids. The CDR3 DNA reads as TGCAGTGCAAATAAGGACCGGGGAGACCAGTACTTC. It encodes CSANKDRGDQYF.

The rearrangement joins TRBV7-2 to TRBJ2-3; 9 bases are a match to TRBD2. This CDR3 has 15 residues. Germline assignment: CDR1 SGHTA and CDR2 FQGNSA. Trimming took 8 bases from V and 6 from J; bases not matched to a gene: 12. CDR3 DNA sequence: TGTGCCAGCCGCCCGGCGGGGGGGCGGGGGGATACGCAGTATTTT. Translating gives CASRPAGGRGDTQYF. The entire variable domain, with the rest obtained from reference TRBV7-2 and TRBJ2-3, is as follows: GAGVSQSPSNKVTEKGKDVELRCDPISGHTALYWYRQSLGQGLEFLIYFQGNSAPDKSGLPSDRFSAERTGGSVSTLTIQRTQQEDSAVYLCASRPAGGRGDTQYFGPGTRLTVL.

The chain employs TRBV27 and TRBJ2-3; 8 nucleotides line up with TRBD2. CDR3 length: 13 residues. Germline values: CDR1 MNHEY, CDR2 SMNVEV (reference sequence). J gave up 4 bases and V 6 bases, and 3 bases lay outside the gene matches. The CDR3 DNA is TGTGCCAGCAGGTCGGGAGGGTCAGATACGCAGTATTTT. This encodes CASRSGGSDTQYF.

This rearrangement joins TRBV29-1 to TRBJ2-5; a possible D gene is TRBD2 (6 bases). This CDR3 is 13 amino acids long. Looked up from germline, CDR1 is SQVTM and CDR2 is ANQGSEA. Trimming shortened V by 3 bases and J by 6 bases, and 14 bases separated the two germline ends. CDR3 in amino acids: CSVDRTIPQTQYF. The CDR3 region has the DNA TGCAGCGTTGATCGGACTATCCCGCAGACCCAGTACTTC.

This clonotype was observed a few times. The chain recombines TRBV7-2 with TRBJ2-6; D possibly corresponds to TRBD1 (6 bases). V lost 2 bases, J lost 2 bases, and 10 bases lay in between. This CDR3 region has 16 residues. Germline CDR1 is SGHTA and CDR2 is FQGNSA. Here the CDR3 reads CASSLQGSPGANVLTF. DNA for the CDR3: TGTGCCAGCAGCTTACAGGGGTCCCCTGGGGCCAACGTCCTGACTTTC.

This clonotype is a singleton in its sample. The chain is built from TRBV7-3 and TRBJ2-2; D is uncertain. The germline V gene encodes CDR1 SGHTA and CDR2 FQGTGA. Deletions cut 2 bases from V and 3 bases from J, with 4 bases between. The CDR3 sequence is 13 residues long. Here the CDR3 DNA reads TGTGCCAGCAGCTTACCATACACCGGGGAGCTGTTTTTT. Translating it yields CASSLPYTGELFF.